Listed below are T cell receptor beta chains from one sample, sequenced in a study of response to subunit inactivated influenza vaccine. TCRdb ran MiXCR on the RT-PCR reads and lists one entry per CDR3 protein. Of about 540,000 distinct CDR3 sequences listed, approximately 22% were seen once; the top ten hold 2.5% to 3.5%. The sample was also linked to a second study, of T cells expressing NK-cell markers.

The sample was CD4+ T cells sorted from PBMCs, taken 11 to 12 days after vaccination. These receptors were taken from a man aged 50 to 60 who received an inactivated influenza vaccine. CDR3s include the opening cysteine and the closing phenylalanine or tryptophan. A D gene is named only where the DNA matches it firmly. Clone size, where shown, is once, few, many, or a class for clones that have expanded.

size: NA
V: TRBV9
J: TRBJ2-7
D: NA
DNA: TGTGCCAGCAGCGTAGGGGTAGCGGATGCCTACGAGCAGTACTTC
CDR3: CASSVGVADAYEQYF

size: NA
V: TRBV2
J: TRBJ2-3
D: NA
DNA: TGTGCCAGCAAGGTGTGGGGGAGCACAGATACGCAGTATTTT
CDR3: CASKVWGSTDTQYF

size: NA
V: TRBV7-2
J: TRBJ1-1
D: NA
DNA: TGTGCCAGCAGCTTAGCGGGCGTGTGGCAGGCGAACACTGAAGCTTTCTTT
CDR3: CASSLAGVWQANTEAFF

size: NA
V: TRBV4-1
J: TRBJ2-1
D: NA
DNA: TGCGCCAGCAGCCAAGATCGGAGACACCGTTCCTACAATGAGCAGTTCTTC
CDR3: CASSQDRRHRSYNEQFF

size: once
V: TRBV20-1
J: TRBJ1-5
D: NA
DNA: TGCAGTGCGGATAACAGGGCGTCGGATCAGCCCCAGCATTTT
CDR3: CSADNRASDQPQHF

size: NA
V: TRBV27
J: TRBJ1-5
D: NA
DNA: TGTGCCAGCAGCGCTGGCGCTCAGCCCCAGCATTTT
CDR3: CASSAGAQPQHF

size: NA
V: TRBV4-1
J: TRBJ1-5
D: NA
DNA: TGCGCCAGCAGCCAAGACCAGGGGCGAGTGGGCAATCAGCCCCAGCATTTT
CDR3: CASSQDQGRVGNQPQHF

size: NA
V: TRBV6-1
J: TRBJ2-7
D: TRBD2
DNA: TGTGCCAGCAGGGGACTAGCGGGAGTCTCCCACGAGCAGTACTTC
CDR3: CASRGLAGVSHEQYF

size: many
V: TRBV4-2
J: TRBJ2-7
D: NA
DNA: TGTGCCAGCAGCCAAGGACCTGAGGAGCAGTACTTC
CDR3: CASSQGPEEQYF

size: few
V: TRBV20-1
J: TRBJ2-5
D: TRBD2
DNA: TGCAGTGCTAGAGATTGGACTAGCGAAGAGACCCAGTACTTC
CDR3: CSARDWTSEETQYF

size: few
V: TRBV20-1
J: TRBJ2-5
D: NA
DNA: TGCAGTGCTATATTGAGGTTGGAGACCCAGTACTTC
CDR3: CSAILRLETQYF

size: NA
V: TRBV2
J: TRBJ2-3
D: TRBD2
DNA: TGTGCCAGCAGTGAAGGGCTAGCGGCTAGCACAGATACGCAGTATTTT
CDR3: CASSEGLAASTDTQYF

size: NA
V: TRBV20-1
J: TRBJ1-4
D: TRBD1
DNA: TGCAGTGCTCTGGACAGGTGGGGAAAACTGTTTTTT
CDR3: CSALDRWGKLFF

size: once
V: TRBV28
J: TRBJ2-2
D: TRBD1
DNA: TGTGCCAGCAGTCGGACAGGGATAAACACCGGGGAGCTGTTTTTT
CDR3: CASSRTGINTGELFF

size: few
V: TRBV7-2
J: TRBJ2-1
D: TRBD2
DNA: TGTGCCAGCAGCACTGGACTAGCGACCTCCTACAATGAGCAGTTCTTC
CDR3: CASSTGLATSYNEQFF

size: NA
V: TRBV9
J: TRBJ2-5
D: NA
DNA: TGTGCCAGCAGCTCCAGTCCGGGGCCCACAGAGACCCAGTACTTC
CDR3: CASSSSPGPTETQYF

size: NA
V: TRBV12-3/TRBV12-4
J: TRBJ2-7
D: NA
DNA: TGTGCCAGCAGTTTAGGCGGGGCCCGCGAGCAGTACTTC
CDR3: CASSLGGAREQYF

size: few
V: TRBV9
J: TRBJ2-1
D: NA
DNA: TGTGCCAGCAGCCCCCGGCTAGCAGTAGGTGAGCAGTTCTTC
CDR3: CASSPRLAVGEQFF

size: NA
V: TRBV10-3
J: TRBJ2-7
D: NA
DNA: TGTGCCATCAGTGACAGGAATCCCTACGAGCAGTACTTC
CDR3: CAISDRNPYEQYF

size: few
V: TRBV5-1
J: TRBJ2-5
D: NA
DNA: TGCGCCAGCAGCTTGGCCCTAAAAGAGACCCAGTACTTC
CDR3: CASSLALKETQYF

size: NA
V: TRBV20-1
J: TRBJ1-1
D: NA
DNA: TGCAGTGCTAGACCTACAATGAACACTGAAGCTTTCTTT
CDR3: CSARPTMNTEAFF

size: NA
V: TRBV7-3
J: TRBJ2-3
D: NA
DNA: TGTGCCAGCAGCCGAAGCGGAGGGGTCACAGATACGCAGTATTTT
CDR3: CASSRSGGVTDTQYF

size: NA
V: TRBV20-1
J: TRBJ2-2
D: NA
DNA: TGCAGTGCTAGAGGACTGGCGAACACCGGGGAGCTGTTTTTT
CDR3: CSARGLANTGELFF

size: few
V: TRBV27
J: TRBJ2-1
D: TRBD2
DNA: TGTGCCAGCAGTTCCGGGACTAGCGGGAGAGGTACCTACAATGAGCAGTTCTTC
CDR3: CASSSGTSGRGTYNEQFF

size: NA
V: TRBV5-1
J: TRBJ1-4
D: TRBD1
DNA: TGCGCCAGCAGCGCGGGACAGGGGGAAGGAAACGAAAAACTGTTTTTT
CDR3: CASSAGQGEGNEKLFF

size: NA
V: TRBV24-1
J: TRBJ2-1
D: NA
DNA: TGTGCCACTCAGAGGATGGGTTACAATGAGCAGTTCTTC
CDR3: CATQRMGYNEQFF

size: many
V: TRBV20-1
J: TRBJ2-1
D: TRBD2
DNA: TGCAGTGCTTTAGCGGGAGGGCCATACAATGAGCAGTTCTTC
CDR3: CSALAGGPYNEQFF

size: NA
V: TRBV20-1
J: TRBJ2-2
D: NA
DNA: TGCAGTGCTGGACAGCCGGGACAAAACACCGGGGAGCTGTTTTTT
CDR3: CSAGQPGQNTGELFF